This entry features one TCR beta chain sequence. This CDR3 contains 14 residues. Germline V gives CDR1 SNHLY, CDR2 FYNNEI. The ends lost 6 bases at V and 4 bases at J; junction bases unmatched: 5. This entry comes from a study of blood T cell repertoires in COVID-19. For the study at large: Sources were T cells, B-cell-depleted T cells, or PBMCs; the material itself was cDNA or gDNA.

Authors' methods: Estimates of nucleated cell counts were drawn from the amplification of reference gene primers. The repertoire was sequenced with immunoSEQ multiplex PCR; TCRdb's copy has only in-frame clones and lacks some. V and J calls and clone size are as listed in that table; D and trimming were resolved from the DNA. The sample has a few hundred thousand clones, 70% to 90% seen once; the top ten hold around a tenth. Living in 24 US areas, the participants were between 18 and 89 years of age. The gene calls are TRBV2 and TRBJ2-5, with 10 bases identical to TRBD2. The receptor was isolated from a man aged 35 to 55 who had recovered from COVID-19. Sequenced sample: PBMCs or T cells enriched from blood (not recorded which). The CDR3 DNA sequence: TGTGCCAGCAGAATAGCGGGAGGAAGAGAGACCCAGTACTTC. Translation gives CASRIAGGRETQYF.